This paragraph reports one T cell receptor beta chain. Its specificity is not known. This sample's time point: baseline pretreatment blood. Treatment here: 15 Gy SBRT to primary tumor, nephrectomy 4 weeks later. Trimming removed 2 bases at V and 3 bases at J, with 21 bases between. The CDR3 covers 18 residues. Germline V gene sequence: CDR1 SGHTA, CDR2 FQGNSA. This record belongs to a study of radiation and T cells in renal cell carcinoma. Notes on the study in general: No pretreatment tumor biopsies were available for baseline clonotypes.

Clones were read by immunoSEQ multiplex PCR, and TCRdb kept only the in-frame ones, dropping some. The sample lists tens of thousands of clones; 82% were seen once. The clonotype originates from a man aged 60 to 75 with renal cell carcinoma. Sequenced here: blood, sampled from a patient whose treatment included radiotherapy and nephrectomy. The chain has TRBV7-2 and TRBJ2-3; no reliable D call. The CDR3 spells CASSLSPFAPSTTDTQYF. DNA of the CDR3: TGTGCCAGCAGCTTATCCCCCTTCGCCCCTTCGACGACAGATACGCAGTATTTT.